This entry lists 24 T cell receptor beta chains sequenced from one sample in a study of T cells in Graves' hyperthyroidism and ophthalmopathy. RNA transcripts yielded amplified TCR beta CDR3 regions. The HTBI primer set served for first-round RT-PCR of the TCR CDR3. TCRdb recomputed calls from the multiplex PCR reads with MiXCR, one row per CDR3 protein. Among hundreds of thousands of distinct CDR3 sequences listed, over 35% were seen once. Sequencing was done on a sample of blood. The receptors here all came from a man between 18 and 35 years old with Graves' hyperthyroidism.

This clonotype was seen only a few times. This rearrangement joins TRBV19 to TRBJ2-5; a weak D match, TRBD1 (6 bases). V was clipped by 3 bases and J by 1 base, with 12 bases between them. The CDR3 consists of 15 residues. CDR1 LNHDA and CDR2 SQIVND come from the germline V gene (reference sequence). The CDR3 is CASSISSGVQETQYF. In DNA, the CDR3 is TGTGCCAGTAGTATCAGCTCAGGGGTCCAAGAGACCCAGTACTTC.

The genes are TRBV2 and TRBJ1-2; TRBD1 matches 7 bases. This CDR3 has 15 amino acids. Trimming removed 2 bases from V and 4 bases from J; junction bases left unmatched: 7. CDR1 and CDR2 from the germline V gene are SNHLY and FYNNEI. The CDR3 DNA reads as TGTGCCAGCAGTGAACGAGGGGCAGGGGGCTATGGCTACACCTTC. Its translation is CASSERGAGGYGYTF.

This clonotype was detected ten times or more. The chain employs TRBV24-1 and TRBJ1-3; D unresolved. The germline gives CDR1 KGHDR, CDR2 SFDVKD. This CDR3 has 14 amino acids. Trimming took 8 bases from V and 0 from J, leaving 10 bases between them. The CDR3 sequence is CATNTGFSGNTIYF. As DNA, the CDR3 is TGTGCCACCAACACCGGCTTCTCTGGAAACACCATATATTTT.

This clonotype was seen repeatedly, ten times or more. V usage is TRBV20-1 and J usage is TRBJ1-1, with TRBD1 as a possible D gene (6 bases). The CDR3 totals 11 residues. V dropped 4 bases and J dropped 7 bases, with 10 bases sitting between them. The germline V gene encodes CDR1 DFQATT and CDR2 SNEGSKA (reference sequence). The CDR3: CSANLGGEAFF. The CDR3 bases are TGCAGTGCTAACTTAGGGGGTGAAGCTTTCTTT.

This clonotype was counted at least ten times. The chain is built from TRBV7-3 and TRBJ2-5, with D unresolved. V was trimmed by 0 bases and J by 2 bases, leaving 7 bases between them. This CDR3 comprises 14 residues. Germline V gene lookup returns CDR1 SGHTA and CDR2 FQGTGA. The CDR3 nucleotides read TGTGCCAGCAGCTTAACTGGGAAGCAAGAGACCCAGTACTTC. Amino acids: CASSLTGKQETQYF.

This clonotype was observed a handful of times. The V and J genes are TRBV27 and TRBJ1-2; no definite D call. Trimming cost V 4 bases and J 4 bases, with 10 bases left between them. The CDR3 contains 13 residues. The V gene's germline CDR1 is MNHEY and CDR2 SMNVEV (reference sequence). The CDR3 loop reads CASSSSHFYGYTF. The CDR3 coding sequence is TGTGCCAGCAGTTCATCTCACTTCTATGGCTACACCTTC.

The chain couples TRBV6-2 or TRBV6-3 to TRBJ2-7; TRBD2 agrees at 13 bases. The germline V gene has CDR1 MNHEY and CDR2 SVGEGT. The CDR3 loop spans 14 amino acids. The ends lost 8 bases at V and 3 bases at J; junction bases unmatched: 4. CDR3 sequence reads: CASDRTSGSYEQYF. CDR3 in DNA: TGTGCCAGCGATAGGACTAGCGGGAGCTACGAGCAGTACTTC.

This clonotype has ten or more counts. The genes are TRBV12-3 or TRBV12-4 and TRBJ1-5; D not resolved. V lost 5 bases, J lost 4 bases, and 12 bases lay in between. The CDR3 length is 14 residues. The CDR3 spells CASSDGAANQPQHF. The CDR3 DNA reads as TGTGCCAGCAGTGATGGAGCAGCTAATCAGCCCCAGCATTTT.

About this clonotype: A read error may explain this, as a much larger clone is one base away. V and J are TRBV11-2 and TRBJ1-4; D gene ambiguous. The CDR3 consists of 13 residues. Germline assignment: CDR1 SGHAT and CDR2 FQNNGV. CDR3 amino acids: CANSQGPNEKLFF. As DNA, the CDR3 is TGTGCCAACAGCCAAGGACCTAATGAAAAACTGTTTTTT. The full variable domain, in which reference TRBV11-2 and TRBJ1-4 provide the parts outside the CDR3, is EAGVAQSPRYKIIEKRQSVAFWCNPISGHATLYWYQQILGQGPKLLIQFQNNGVVDDSQLPKDRFSAERLKGVDSTLKIQPAKLEDSAVYLCANSQGPNEKLFFGSGTQLSVL.

In its sample, this clonotype was seen a few times. Written as DNA, the CDR3 is TGTGCCAGCAGCCACACCGGGACAGCTAGAACCGGGGAGCTGTTTTTT. It specifies CASSHTGTARTGELFF. The J gene is TRBJ2-2, the V gene TRBV7-9; TRBD1 agrees at 7 bases. CDR1 is SEHNR and CDR2 is FQNEAQ in the germline V gene (reference sequence). CDR3 size: 16 residues. V lost 5 bases, J lost 5 bases, and 11 bases stayed unmatched.

This clonotype appeared a few times. The chain combines TRBV19 with TRBJ1-4; 8 bases map to TRBD1. This CDR3 is 16 amino acids long. Germline CDR1 and CDR2: LNHDA and SQIVND (reference sequence). V shed 6 bases, J shed 0 bases, and the junction held 6 bases outside the gene matches. CDR3 region: CASRIDRGATNEKLFF. Written as DNA, the CDR3 is TGTGCCAGTAGGATCGACAGGGGCGCAACTAATGAAAAACTGTTTTTT.

This clonotype was counted only a few times. This chain links TRBV20-1 with TRBJ1-1; no reliable D call. Germline CDR1 is DFQATT and CDR2 is SNEGSKA (reference sequence). The CDR3 covers 14 residues. V was trimmed by 6 bases and J by 5 bases, leaving 19 bases between them. This chain's CDR3 is CSAFDGRSRTEAFF. In DNA, the CDR3 is TGCAGTGCCTTCGATGGGAGGTCCCGAACTGAAGCTTTCTTT.

This clonotype was seen repeatedly, ten times or more. One end of the junction does not line up with germline, which may come from a read error. The chain couples TRBV19 to TRBJ2-7, with D tentatively TRBD1 or TRBD2 (6 bases each). The CDR3 runs 11 residues. Germline CDR1 reads LNHDA; CDR2 reads SQIVND (reference sequence). The CDR3 DNA is TGTGCCAGTAGTGCGGGACACCGTTTGAACTTC. Its translation is CASSAGHRLNF.

The chain employs TRBV7-2 and TRBJ1-2; possible D gene TRBD1, 5 bases. Trimming cost V 4 bases and J 5 bases, with 17 bases left between them. The CDR3 totals 15 residues. The germline gives CDR1 SGHTA, CDR2 FQGNSA. The CDR3, as DNA: TGTGCCAGCAGCTGGGGGGGACTAGCGGGATATGGCTACACCTTC. Translated, it gives CASSWGGLAGYGYTF.

About this clonotype: A far larger clone is a single base away, which makes a read error likely. The chain recombines TRBV7-9 with TRBJ2-7; D unresolved. Trimming shortened V by 1 base and J by 0 bases, and 7 bases separated the two germline ends. From germline, CDR1 is SEHNR and CDR2 FQNEAQ (reference sequence). The CDR3 spans 14 residues. In DNA form, the CDR3 reads TGTGCCAGCAGCTTAGGCATGAGCTCCTACGAGCAGTACTTC. This sequence encodes CASSLGMSSYEQYF.

This clonotype was seen many times. J is TRBJ2-5 and V is TRBV7-2; no reliable D call. Trimming removed 0 bases from V and 3 bases from J, with 8 bases in between. The CDR3 covers 14 residues. Germline lookup yields CDR1 SGHTA and CDR2 FQGNSA. The chain's CDR3 is CASSLATVEETQYF. CDR3 nucleotides: TGTGCCAGCAGCTTAGCAACTGTTGAAGAGACCCAGTACTTC. The full variable domain, its missing parts supplied by reference TRBV7-2 and TRBJ2-5, is GAGVSQSPSNKVTEKGKDVELRCDPISGHTALYWYRQSLGQGLEFLIYFQGNSAPDKSGLPSDRFSAERTGGSVSTLTIQRTQQEDSAVYLCASSLATVEETQYFGPGTRLLVL.

The rearrangement links TRBV7-2 to TRBJ2-5; 7 bases line up with TRBD1. Germline V gives CDR1 SGHTA, CDR2 FQGNSA. The V segment lost 5 bases and the J segment 2 bases; nucleotides outside the gene matches: 8. The CDR3 extends over 15 amino acids. Written as DNA, the CDR3 is TGTGCCAGCAGCGATCCCGGGACAGAGCAAGAGACCCAGTACTTC. It yields the protein CASSDPGTEQETQYF.

Ten or more counts support this clonotype. The CDR3 sequence: CASSKGGLSDAFF. For the CDR3, the DNA is TGCGCCAGCAGCAAAGGAGGATTAAGTGATGCTTTCTTT. V is TRBV10-1 and J is TRBJ1-1; no clear D. V lost 6 bases, J lost 11 bases, and 19 bases lay in between. Germline assignment: CDR1 WNHNN and CDR2 SYGVQD (reference sequence). This CDR3 is 13 amino acids long.

For this clonotype: It may be a read error: a sequence one base away is much more abundant. This chain connects TRBV20-1 to TRBJ1-4; 8 bases fit TRBD1. This CDR3 has 14 amino acids. Germline V gives CDR1 DFQATT, CDR2 SNEGSKA (reference sequence). The CDR3 loop reads CSARSGGQAEKPFF. DNA of the CDR3: TGCAGTGCTAGAAGTGGGGGACAGGCCGAAAAACCGTTTTTT.

The genes are TRBV7-8 and TRBJ2-7; D remains ambiguous. The CDR3 covers 14 residues. Germline-derived CDR1 and CDR2 are SGHVS and FQNEAQ. V was trimmed by 6 bases and J by 2 bases, leaving 14 bases between them. The CDR3 region has the DNA TGTGCCAGCAGTTACGGCTGGACCACCTACGAGCAGTACTTC. Translating it yields CASSYGWTTYEQYF.

Worth noting for this clonotype: A much more abundant neighbour one base away suggests this may be a read error. The chain employs TRBV5-4 and TRBJ2-7; D tentatively fits TRBD1 or TRBD2 (7 bases each). Germline V gene sequence: CDR1 SGHNT, CDR2 YYREEE (reference sequence). Trimming left V 4 bases short and J 2 bases short, with 19 bases between. This CDR3 has 16 amino acids. CDR3 amino acids: CASSPTGGDSAYEQYF. Here the CDR3 DNA reads TGTGCCAGCAGCCCTACTGGGGGGGACAGCGCCTACGAGCAGTACTTC. The full variable domain, its missing parts supplied by reference TRBV5-4 and TRBJ2-7, is ETGVTQSPTHLIKTRGQQVTLRCSSQSGHNTVSWYQQALGQGPQFIFQYYREEENGRGNFPPRFSGLQFPNYSSELNVNALELDDSALYLCASSPTGGDSAYEQYFGPGTRLTVT.

About this clonotype: A junction end diverges from the germline sequence, so it may reflect a read error. The rearrangement uses TRBV11-1 and TRBJ2-7, with TRBD2 identical over 8 bases. CDR1 and CDR2 from the germline V gene are SGHAT and FQDESV (reference sequence). The CDR3 consists of 16 residues. The CDR3 is CASSQEGTSHRYEQYF. For the CDR3, the DNA is TGCGCCAGCAGCCAGGAAGGGACTAGTCACCGATACGAGCAGTACTTC.

The V and J genes are TRBV10-2 and TRBJ1-5; D might be TRBD1 (5 bases). The CDR3 contains 11 residues. V dropped 6 bases and J dropped 12 bases, with 12 bases sitting between them. Germline V gene lookup returns CDR1 WSHSY and CDR2 SAAADI. The CDR3 coding sequence is TGCGCCAGCAGGATGGGGGGGTTCCAGCATTTT. Its protein is CASRMGGFQHF.

The chain couples TRBV11-2 to TRBJ2-7; 7 bases are a match to TRBD1. Trimming removed 5 bases from V and 3 bases from J; junction bases left unmatched: 16. From germline, CDR1 is SGHAT and CDR2 FQNNGV. CDR3 length: 17 amino acids. CDR3 region: CASSQAEDSQGVYEQYF. CDR3 coding DNA: TGTGCCAGCAGCCAAGCGGAGGACTCTCAGGGGGTCTACGAGCAGTACTTC.